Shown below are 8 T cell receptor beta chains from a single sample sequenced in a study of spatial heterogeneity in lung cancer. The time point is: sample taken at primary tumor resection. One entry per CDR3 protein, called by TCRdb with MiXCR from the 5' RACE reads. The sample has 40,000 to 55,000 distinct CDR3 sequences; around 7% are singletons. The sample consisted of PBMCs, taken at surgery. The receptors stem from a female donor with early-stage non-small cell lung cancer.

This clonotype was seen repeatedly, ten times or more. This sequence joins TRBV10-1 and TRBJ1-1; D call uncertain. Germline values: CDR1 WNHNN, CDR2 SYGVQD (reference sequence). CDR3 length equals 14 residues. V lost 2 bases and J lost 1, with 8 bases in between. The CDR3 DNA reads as TGCGCCAGCAGTGAGGGACTTCCGAACACTGAAGCTTTCTTT. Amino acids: CASSEGLPNTEAFF.

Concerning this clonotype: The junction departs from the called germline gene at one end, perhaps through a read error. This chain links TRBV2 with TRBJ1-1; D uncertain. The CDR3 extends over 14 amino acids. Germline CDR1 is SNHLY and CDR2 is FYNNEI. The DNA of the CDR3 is TGTGCCAGCAGTGCAGGTTTGATGAACACTGCAGCTTTCTTT. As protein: CASSAGLMNTAAFF.

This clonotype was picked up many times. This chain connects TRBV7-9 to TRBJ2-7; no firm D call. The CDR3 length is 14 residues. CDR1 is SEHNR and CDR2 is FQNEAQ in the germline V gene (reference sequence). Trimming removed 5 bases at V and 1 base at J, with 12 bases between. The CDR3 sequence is CASSPLVPSYEQYF. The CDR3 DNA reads TGTGCCAGCAGCCCTCTGGTTCCATCCTACGAGCAGTACTTC. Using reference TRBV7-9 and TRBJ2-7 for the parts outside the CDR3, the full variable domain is DTGVSQNPRHKITKRGQNVTFRCDPISEHNRLYWYRQTLGQGPEFLTYFQNEAQLEKSRLLSDRFSAERPKGSFSTLEIQRTEQGDSAMYLCASSPLVPSYEQYFGPGTRLTVT.

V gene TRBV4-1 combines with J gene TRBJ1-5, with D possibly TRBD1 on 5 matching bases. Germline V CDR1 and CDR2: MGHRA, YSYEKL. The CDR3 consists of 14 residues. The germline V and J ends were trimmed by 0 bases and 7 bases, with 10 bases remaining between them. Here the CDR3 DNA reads TGCGCCAGCAGCCAAGAGGAGAGGGACCAGCCCCAGCATTTT. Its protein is CASSQEERDQPQHF.

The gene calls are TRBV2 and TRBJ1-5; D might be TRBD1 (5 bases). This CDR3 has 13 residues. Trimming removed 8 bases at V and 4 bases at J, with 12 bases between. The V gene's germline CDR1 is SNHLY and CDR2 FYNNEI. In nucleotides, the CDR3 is TGTGCCAGCCTCCGGGACGTAAATCAGCCCCAGCATTTT. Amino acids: CASLRDVNQPQHF.

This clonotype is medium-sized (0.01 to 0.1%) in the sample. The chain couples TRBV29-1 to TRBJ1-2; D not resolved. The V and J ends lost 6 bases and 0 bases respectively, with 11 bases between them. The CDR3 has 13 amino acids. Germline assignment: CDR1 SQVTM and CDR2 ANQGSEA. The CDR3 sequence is CSVKLGANYGYTF. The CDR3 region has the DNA TGCAGCGTGAAGCTCGGAGCTAACTATGGCTACACCTTC.

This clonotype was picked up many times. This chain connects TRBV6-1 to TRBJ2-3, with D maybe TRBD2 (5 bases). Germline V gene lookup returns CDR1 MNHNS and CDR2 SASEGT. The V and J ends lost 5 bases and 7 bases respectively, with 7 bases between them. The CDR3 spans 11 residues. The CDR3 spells CASSTGNTQYF. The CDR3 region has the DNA TGTGCCAGCAGTACGGGGAATACGCAGTATTTT.

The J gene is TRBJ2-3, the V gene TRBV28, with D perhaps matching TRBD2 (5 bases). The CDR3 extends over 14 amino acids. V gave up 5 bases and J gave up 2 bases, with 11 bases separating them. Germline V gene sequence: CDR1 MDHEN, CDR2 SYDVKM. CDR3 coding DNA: TGTGCCAGCAGTCCGGGAACTTTCACAGATACGCAGTATTTT. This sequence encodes CASSPGTFTDTQYF.